The T cell receptor (beta chain) described here comes from a study of T cells in Graves' hyperthyroidism and ophthalmopathy. This clonotype was observed at least ten times. The CDR3 length is 17 residues. V lost 2 bases, J lost 0 bases, and 14 bases lay in between. The germline gives CDR1 DFQATT, CDR2 SNEGSKA (reference sequence). TCR beta CDR3 regions were amplified from RNA. The TCR CDR3 was amplified in a first-round RT-PCR using the HTBI primer set. TCRdb processed the multiplex PCR reads anew with MiXCR; each CDR3 protein has one entry. The table shows around 610,000 distinct CDR3 sequences, with about 15% occurring only once.

The chain carries TRBV20-1 and TRBJ2-6; D is possibly TRBD1 (6 bases). The material sequenced was blood. This clonotype was obtained from a middle-aged woman with Graves' ophthalmopathy. CDR3 sequence (DNA): TGCAGTGCTAGACCCCGGACAGCTGACTCTGGGGCCAACGTCCTGACTTTC. Protein sequence: CSARPRTADSGANVLTF.